This T cell receptor (beta chain) was obtained from a study of blood T cell repertoires in COVID-19. Profiled with immunoSEQ multiplex PCR; TCRdb holds only in-frame clones, not every one. The repertoire holds some 200,000 clones, around 81% seen once, with less than 7% in the top ten. V lost 6 bases, J lost 4 bases, and 6 bases stayed unmatched. CDR3 length equals 14 residues. Germline V CDR1 and CDR2: SNHLY, FYNNEI. The chain uses TRBV2 and TRBJ1-2; 9 bases match TRBD1. This receptor was obtained from a woman aged 70-85 years with acute or convalescent COVID-19. Sequenced input: peripheral blood. CDR3 in DNA: TGTGCCAGCAGCGACAGGGGGAGCTCCTATGGCTACACCTTC. Translation gives CASSDRGSSYGYTF.